This T cell receptor beta chain was obtained from a study of vaccination effects on CD4 cells after COVID-19 (dated 2022 in TCRdb). Regarding the research as a whole: Participants received two doses of either the BNT162b2 or the mRNA-1273 mRNA SARS-CoV-2 vaccine. Pre-vaccine samples were drawn from two convalescent patients 16 days and one week before the first dose, at 142 and 148 days after COVID-19 diagnosis. SARS-CoV-2 spike-specific CD4+ TCR repertoires were compared before and after mRNA vaccination in COVID-19 convalescent patients and in infection-naive vaccine recipients. Altogether, approximately 10 COVID-19 convalescent patients and a handful of SARS-CoV-2-naive healthy vaccine recipients made up the full study. In the study, cultures from other donors were sequenced using the Oncomine TCR Beta short-read assay on an Illumina iSeq 100. Points the paper makes about the study in general: Both infection-induced and vaccine-induced clones contracted markedly at late post-vaccination timepoints, which is consistent with waning T cell responses. For convalescent patients, new clones induced by the vaccine made up most of the post-vaccine spike-reactive repertoire, and these new clones were largely distinct from the clones induced by infection. Only a small number of convalescent patients were included, and no early post-infection timepoints were available, which limited the study.

In the ViraFEST assay, PBMC were stimulated with viral peptide pools, and antigen-specific CD4+ T cell clonotypes were then identified by expansion using TCR sequencing. After approximately 11 days of culture, CD4+ T cells were isolated with the EasySep CD4+ T cell isolation kit. Convalescent patients had PCR-confirmed SARS-CoV-2 infection between March and December 2020, before Alpha, Beta and Delta variants emerged in the United States. Each well held 1.5 million to 2 million PBMC cultured in IMDM containing around 5.1% human AB serum, about 10 IU/ml IL-2 and gentamicin, along with 10 ug/ml peptides. Half of the culture medium was replaced with fresh IL-2-containing medium on days 3 and 7. Unless otherwise noted, each peptide stimulation condition was cultured in triplicate wells. Using Ficoll-Paque Plus gradient centrifugation, PBMC were separated from whole blood and then either used fresh or cryopreserved at -140C. The spike proteins of SARS-CoV-2 and of the common cold coronaviruses HCoV-NL63, HCoV-OC43 and HCoV-229E were spanned by overlapping peptide pools. The QIAamp micro DNA kit was used to extract genomic DNA from the cultured CD4+ T cells.

Its CDR3 holds 16 amino acids, cysteine through phenylalanine. Only CDR3 DNA remains: 48 bases, in frame from the first base. Looking up the germline V gene yields CDR1 KGHDR and CDR2 SFDVKD. Relative to germline, V is missing 9 bases and J is missing 8 bases, with 11 bases of the junction outside any gene match. In regard to this clone: The clone's antigen remains unknown. Base qualities were left out, and no much larger clone turns up one base away.

Receptor libraries were prepared by the immunoSEQ multiplex PCR assay. DNA from the cultured and isolated CD4+ T cells underwent TCR beta CDR3 sequencing. The paper's data handling went like this. The analysis removed non-productive TCR sequences, trimmed reads to the CDR3 region, and retained only CDR3s that were 7 or more amino acids long. The MANAFEST web app was used to pick out antigen-specific clonotypes by comparing their expansion in peptide wells with that in reference cultures. For clones to be considered positive, expansion at FDR<0.05 versus reference and all other wells, an odds ratio above 5, and a frequency above 0.1% in two replicate wells were required. Cross-reactive clonotypes were defined as significantly expanded in SARS-CoV-2 spike wells and in at least one common cold coronavirus spike condition. Levenshtein distance calculated with the stringdist R package was used to assess CDR3 similarity, and unrooted trees were constructed with ape in R 3.6.1. TCRdb provides this immuneACCESS table in a form limited to in-frame rearrangements. Some clones are lacking; in checked studies, under half of them reflect an unresolved V gene, and why the rest are absent is not known. V, J and clone size were drawn from that table, and D and trimming were deduced from the DNA. Present in this sample are 17,000 or so clones, around 76% of which were seen just once. Around a sixth of the sample lies in the top ten.

The rearrangement joined TRBV24-1 to TRBJ2-1; 14 bases in the middle match TRBD2. This clonotype originated in a human donor who had a prior SARS-CoV-2 infection. Sequencing used CD4+ T cells from PBMCs cultured with SARS-CoV-2 spike peptides, obtained before COVID-19 vaccination. What the cell subset or site label conveys for this sample: SARS-CoV-2 spike overlapping peptide pool stimulation. CDR3 sequence: CATSDAGTSGGYEQFF. The sequence in DNA is TGTGCCACCTCCGACGCCGGGACTAGCGGGGGATATGAGCAGTTCTTC.